This passage covers 9 T cell receptor beta chains from one sample sequenced in a study of neurological immune-mediated disorders. TCRdb re-called the 5' RACE reads through MiXCR, storing one row per CDR3 protein. Here the sample spans under 45,000 distinct CDR3 sequences, roughly 15% being singletons. Sequenced: CD4+ T cells from blood. Receptors were obtained from an older woman with HTLV-1-associated myelopathy (HAM/TSP).

This clonotype was seen at least ten times. Written as DNA, the CDR3 is TGCGCCAGCAGCTTGGCCTCCGGGACAGGGGGTCGAGAGACCCAGTACTTC. Its translation is CASSLASGTGGRETQYF. The V call is TRBV5-1, the J call TRBJ2-5, with TRBD1 identical over 11 bases. Germline V gives CDR1 SGHRS, CDR2 YFSETQ. Unmatched junction bases numbered 8, after V lost 0 bases and J lost 4 bases. CDR3 length: 17 amino acids. Using reference TRBV5-1 and TRBJ2-5 for the parts outside the CDR3, the full variable domain is KAGVTQTPRYLIKTRGQQVTLSCSPISGHRSVSWYQQTPGQGLQFLFEYFSETQRNKGNFPGRFSGRQFSNSRSEMNVSTLELGDSALYLCASSLASGTGGRETQYFGPGTRLLVL.

J is TRBJ1-2 and V is TRBV30; D might be TRBD1 (5 bases). The V end lost 5 bases, the J end lost 2 bases, and 9 bases lay between the germline ends. The CDR3 loop spans 12 amino acids. Per the germline V gene, CDR1 is GTSNPN and CDR2 is SVGIG (reference sequence). The CDR3 coding sequence is TGTGCCTGGTCTTCAGGGAACTATGGCTACACCTTC. Translation gives CAWSSGNYGYTF.

This clonotype has ten or more counts. The chain employs TRBV11-2 and TRBJ2-3; D unclear. Germline V gene sequence: CDR1 SGHAT, CDR2 FQNNGV. The CDR3 totals 14 residues. V was cut by 1 base and J by 0 bases, with 5 bases left in between. The DNA for the CDR3 is TGTGCCAGCAGCTTAGGGTGGAGCACAGATACGCAGTATTTT. Protein product: CASSLGWSTDTQYF. Drawing the rest from reference TRBV11-2 and TRBJ2-3, the complete variable domain is EAGVAQSPRYKIIEKRQSVAFWCNPISGHATLYWYQQILGQGPKLLIQFQNNGVVDDSQLPKDRFSAERLKGVDSTLKIQPAKLEDSAVYLCASSLGWSTDTQYFGPGTRLTVL.

This clonotype appeared many times. The V and J genes are TRBV5-1 and TRBJ2-7; TRBD1 is a possible D gene (6 bases). The germline V gene encodes CDR1 SGHRS and CDR2 YFSETQ. CDR3 length: 14 amino acids. V was cut by 0 bases and J by 2 bases, with 9 bases left in between. CDR3 protein: CASSLDGTTYEQYF. CDR3 nucleotide sequence: TGCGCCAGCAGCTTGGACGGGACAACCTACGAGCAGTACTTC. The whole variable domain, remainder taken from reference TRBV5-1 and TRBJ2-7, is KAGVTQTPRYLIKTRGQQVTLSCSPISGHRSVSWYQQTPGQGLQFLFEYFSETQRNKGNFPGRFSGRQFSNSRSEMNVSTLELGDSALYLCASSLDGTTYEQYFGPGTRLTVT.

In its sample, this clonotype was seen many times. This sequence joins TRBV3-1 and TRBJ2-7; D possibly uses TRBD1 or TRBD2 (6 bases each). The CDR3 runs 14 residues. Germline CDR1 and CDR2: LGHDT and YNNKEL (reference sequence). V was cut by 0 bases and J by 7 bases, with 13 bases left in between. CDR3 sequence reads: CASSQDLTGREQYF. Here the CDR3 DNA reads TGTGCCAGCAGCCAAGACTTAACAGGGAGGGAGCAGTACTTC.

This clonotype was picked up a small number of times. The CDR3 DNA follows: TGTGCCAGCAGTTTTGTGACAGGGTATGAGCAGTTCTTC. Amino acid sequence: CASSFVTGYEQFF. V and J are TRBV12-3 or TRBV12-4 and TRBJ2-1, with TRBD1 matching over 7 bases. The CDR3 totals 13 residues. J gave up 8 bases and V 3 bases, and 4 bases lay outside the gene matches.

This clonotype was counted at least ten times. The chain couples TRBV20-1 to TRBJ2-5, with 12 bases fitting TRBD2. From germline, CDR1 is DFQATT and CDR2 SNEGSKA (reference sequence). The CDR3 has 17 amino acids. V lost 5 bases to trimming and J lost 4 bases; unmatched junction nucleotides: 14. The CDR3 protein is CSAPASLAGGPRETQYF. In DNA, the CDR3 is TGCAGTGCTCCCGCATCCCTAGCGGGGGGGCCTCGAGAGACCCAGTACTTC.

This clonotype was recorded at least ten times. The rearrangement links TRBV29-1 to TRBJ1-2; 9 bases are shared with TRBD1. Per germline, CDR1 SQVTM and CDR2 ANQGSEA. V dropped 1 base and J dropped 12; count of bases not matched to a gene: 9. CDR3 length: 13 amino acids. In nucleotides, the CDR3 is TGCAGCGTTGAAGTTATCCGGGACAGGGAGAACACCTTC. Encoded protein: CSVEVIRDRENTF. Full variable domain (outside the CDR3, taken from reference TRBV29-1 and TRBJ1-2): SAVISQKPSRDICQRGTSLTIQCQVDSQVTMMFWYRQQPGQSLTLIATANQGSEATYESGFVIDKFPISRPNLTFSTLTVSNMSPEDSSIYLCSVEVIRDRENTFGSGTRLTVV.

This clonotype has ten or more counts. The chain has TRBV20-1 and TRBJ2-7; 12 bases fit TRBD1. CDR1 and CDR2 (germline): DFQATT, SNEGSKA (reference sequence). Trimming at V came to 6 bases and at J to 1 base, leaving 7 bases not matched to a gene. The CDR3 runs to 15 residues. CDR3 residues: CSAMGGQGASYEQYF. The CDR3 DNA reads as TGCAGTGCCATGGGGGGACAGGGGGCATCCTACGAGCAGTACTTC.